This T cell receptor beta chain emerged from a study of shared clonotypes between healthy human individuals. The assay was immunoSEQ multiplex PCR, and TCRdb's table has in-frame clones only and misses some. The sample contains around 600,000 clones, 85% to 95% of which appear only once. CDR1 is MDHEN, CDR2 SYDVKM, per germline. This CDR3 spans 17 amino acids. With 5 bases removed from V and 1 base from J, the gap between germline ends came to 18 bases. Selected positively for CCR7 and CD45RO-negative, naive CD8 cells excluded terminally differentiated effector memory CD45RA+ cells. Healthy adults negative for HIV, lacking recent acute infections or vaccinations, served as donors.

The origin of this receptor is a woman in her twenties or thirties in good health. The sequenced material came from naive CD8+ T cells sorted from blood. V and J are TRBV28 and TRBJ1-3; perhaps TRBD1 as D (5 bases). CDR3 residues: CASSRPGHLVSGNTIYF. The CDR3, as DNA: TGTGCCAGCAGTCGCCCCGGACATTTGGTTTCTGGAAACACCATATATTTT.